The 21 T cell receptor beta chains given below trace back to one sample, sequenced in a study of T-cell memory formation after mild COVID-19. TCRdb called the 5' RACE reads again in MiXCR, with one record for every CDR3 protein. The table has 110,000 or so distinct CDR3 sequences, 22% seen once. Sequenced: PBMCs or a T cell subset sorted from them (not recorded which). The receptors were sampled from a man between 18 and 29 years old who had mild COVID-19 (a few samples of this study predate the infection). Cell type and time point are not known.

The sample holds many counts of this clonotype. The chain has TRBV28 and TRBJ1-6; 9 bases align to TRBD1. Germline V gene lookup returns CDR1 MDHEN and CDR2 SYDVKM. The CDR3 covers 16 residues. J was trimmed by 14 bases and V by 2 bases; bases with no gene match: 13. Here the CDR3 reads CASSLKAGTGSLSLHF. CDR3 bases: TGTGCCAGCAGTTTAAAAGCCGGGACAGGGTCTCTTTCCCTCCACTTT.

This clonotype turned up a few times. The J gene is TRBJ2-7, the V gene TRBV30; D may be TRBD1 (5 bases). The CDR3 is 14 residues long. Germline V gives CDR1 GTSNPN, CDR2 SVGIG (reference sequence). The V and J ends lost 2 bases and 5 bases respectively, with 16 bases between them. Here the CDR3 DNA reads TGTGCCTGGAGTCCTGGGGCAGTTGCAAACGAGCAGTACTTC. It specifies CAWSPGAVANEQYF.

The genes are TRBV9 and TRBJ2-1; 8 positions match TRBD1. The CDR3 has 16 residues. With V trimmed by 2 bases and J by 7 bases, 11 bases remained unmatched. In germline, CDR1 is SGDLS, CDR2 YYNGEE. The CDR3 protein is CASSVPGTGEFNEQFF. The CDR3 DNA reads TGTGCCAGCAGCGTTCCCGGGACAGGCGAGTTTAATGAGCAGTTCTTC.

A few counts support this clonotype. The chain couples TRBV4-1 to TRBJ1-4; 10 nucleotides align to TRBD1. The V gene's germline CDR1 is MGHRA and CDR2 YSYEKL. Trimming at V came to 3 bases and at J to 6 bases, leaving 1 base not matched to a gene. The CDR3 spans 14 residues. The CDR3 region is CASSQGTGDEKLFF. The DNA for the CDR3 is TGCGCCAGCAGCCAGGGGACAGGGGATGAAAAACTGTTTTTT.

V is TRBV5-4 and J is TRBJ2-5, with D unclear. Trimming left V 0 bases short and J 6 bases short, with 12 bases between. The CDR3 totals 14 residues. Germline lookup yields CDR1 SGHNT and CDR2 YYREEE (reference sequence). The CDR3 nucleotides are TGTGCCAGCAGCTTGGGCGGTCTCAGTCAGACCCAGTACTTC. Its protein is CASSLGGLSQTQYF.

This clonotype was observed a few times. The chain joins TRBV20-1 to TRBJ2-5; 7 nucleotides align to TRBD1. This CDR3 contains 16 residues. Germline trimming cut 1 base from V and 4 bases from J; bases unmatched to any gene: 12. Germline assignment: CDR1 DFQATT and CDR2 SNEGSKA (reference sequence). CDR3 loop: CSARGDYRRQGETQYF. CDR3 DNA sequence: TGCAGTGCTAGAGGGGATTATCGCCGACAGGGAGAGACCCAGTACTTC.

The sample holds a few counts of this clonotype. V and J are TRBV6-2 or TRBV6-3 and TRBJ2-6; no definite D call. Between the trimmed V and J ends, which lost 6 bases and 4 bases, there was a span of 7 bases. Per the germline V gene, CDR1 is MNHEY and CDR2 is SVGEGT. The CDR3 contains 13 residues. CDR3 nucleotides: TGTGCCAGCAGCCCCTGGGGGGCCAACGTCCTGACTTTC. Amino acid sequence: CASSPWGANVLTF.

DNA of the CDR3: TGTGCCAGCAGCCCCCTACTCCGGGGGGATCGGGATACGCAGTATTTT. As protein: CASSPLLRGDRDTQYF. The V and J genes are TRBV11-2 and TRBJ2-3; 7 bases are a match to TRBD2. The CDR3 sequence is 16 residues long. The germline CDR1 and CDR2 sequences are SGHAT and FQNNGV. J gave up 6 bases and V 5 bases, and 14 bases lay outside the gene matches.

This clonotype came up a few times. The CDR3 DNA sequence: TGTGCCAGCAGCTATAGAGTGTCCGGCTACACCTTC. Translating gives CASSYRVSGYTF. This chain links TRBV7-2 with TRBJ1-2; no definite D call. Germline CDR1 reads SGHTA; CDR2 reads FQGNSA. V lost 4 bases and J lost 8, with 11 bases in between. CDR3 length: 12 amino acids.

The sample holds a few counts of this clonotype. The chain combines TRBV12-3 or TRBV12-4 with TRBJ2-7, with 7 bases identical to TRBD1. Losses at the gene ends were 2 bases for V and 1 base for J; bases not matched to a gene: 11. There are 17 residues in the CDR3. The CDR3 DNA reads as TGTGCCAGCAGTTTAAACAAGGGGGCTGGAAGATCCTACGAGCAGTACTTC. This sequence encodes CASSLNKGAGRSYEQYF.

This clonotype was counted only a few times. This chain links TRBV5-1 with TRBJ2-7; TRBD1 agrees at 7 bases. The CDR3 sequence is 13 residues long. CDR1 and CDR2 from the germline V gene are SGHRS and YFSETQ. Germline trimming cut 4 bases from V and 3 bases from J; bases unmatched to any gene: 4. The CDR3 region has the DNA TGCGCCAGCAGCCAAGGGACAGACTACGAGCAGTACGTC. This sequence encodes CASSQGTDYEQYV.

Only a few counts were recorded for this clonotype. The chain links TRBV6-6 to TRBJ2-7; unclear D gene. There are 14 residues in the CDR3. Trimming stripped 4 bases from V and 3 bases from J, with 13 bases between. Germline lookup yields CDR1 MNHNY and CDR2 SVGAGI (reference sequence). The CDR3 DNA follows: TGTGCCAGCAGTTCCCGACTGGTTGTCTACGAGCAGTACTTC. Translated, it gives CASSSRLVVYEQYF.

CDR3 sequence: CASSLGWTVNTGELFF. The CDR3, as DNA: TGCGCCAGCAGCTTGGGTTGGACAGTTAACACCGGGGAGCTGTTTTTT. The chain recombines TRBV5-1 with TRBJ2-2, with D tentatively TRBD1 (6 bases). The germline V and J ends were trimmed by 0 bases and 2 bases, with 11 bases remaining between them. From germline, CDR1 is SGHRS and CDR2 YFSETQ. The CDR3 covers 16 residues.

The chain has TRBV12-3 or TRBV12-4 and TRBJ2-2, with D perhaps matching TRBD1 (6 bases). Between the trimmed V and J ends, which lost 4 bases and 1 base, there was a span of 7 bases. The CDR3 runs 14 residues. The CDR3 region has the DNA TGTGCCAGCAGTTACAGGGTGAACACCGGGGAGCTGTTTTTT. Its translation is CASSYRVNTGELFF.

This sequence joins TRBV20-1 and TRBJ2-7; D gene unclear. The V and J ends lost 5 bases and 3 bases respectively, with 14 bases between them. Germline V CDR1 and CDR2: DFQATT, SNEGSKA (reference sequence). The CDR3 is made up of 13 amino acids. CDR3 coding DNA: TGCAGTGCTCGAACGCCACATCGCTACGAGCAGTACTTC. Translation gives CSARTPHRYEQYF.

The V call is TRBV27, the J call TRBJ2-4, with D maybe TRBD2 (6 bases). The V gene lost 3 bases and the J gene lost 1 base, with 10 bases spanning the gap. The CDR3 is 15 residues long. Germline CDR1 MNHEY, CDR2 SMNVEV (reference sequence). CDR3: CASSLEGQAKNIQYF. Written as DNA, the CDR3 is TGTGCCAGCAGTTTGGAGGGGCAGGCCAAAAACATTCAGTACTTC.

This clonotype was counted between two and nine times. As DNA, the CDR3 is TGCAGTGCTACGCGGGGGAGCTACGAGCAGTACTTC. Its translation is CSATRGSYEQYF. This chain connects TRBV20-1 to TRBJ2-7, with 7 bases that match TRBD2. V shed 4 bases and J 3 bases; nucleotides not matched to a gene: 3. The V gene's germline CDR1 is DFQATT and CDR2 SNEGSKA (reference sequence). The CDR3 has 12 residues.

The chain has TRBV4-1 and TRBJ2-7; tentative D call: TRBD1 (7 bases). From germline, CDR1 is MGHRA and CDR2 YSYEKL. The V end lost 1 base, the J end lost 4 bases, and 11 bases lay between the germline ends. This CDR3 contains 14 residues. The CDR3 loop reads CASSQAAGGYEQYV. CDR3 in DNA: TGCGCCAGCAGCCAAGCCGCAGGGGGGTACGAGCAGTACGTC.

This chain joins TRBV14 and TRBJ1-1, with no clear D. Germline CDR1 and CDR2: SGHDN and FVKESK. This CDR3 is 14 amino acids long. V gave up 8 bases and J gave up 1 base, with 14 bases separating them. The CDR3 DNA reads TGTGCCAGCGGCCCCCGCGGAGCGAACACTGAAGCTTTCTTT. Encoded protein: CASGPRGANTEAFF.

The genes are TRBV9 and TRBJ1-1; D unresolved. This CDR3 has 14 amino acids. Germline V gives CDR1 SGDLS, CDR2 YYNGEE. V lost 3 bases and J 0 bases, leaving 9 bases between the germline ends. The CDR3 is CASSEGPLNTEAFF. The DNA for the CDR3 is TGTGCCAGCAGCGAGGGCCCCTTGAACACTGAAGCTTTCTTT.

This clonotype showed up just a few times. The chain joins TRBV4-1 to TRBJ2-7; D not resolved. The CDR3 covers 17 residues. From germline, CDR1 is MGHRA and CDR2 YSYEKL. The ends were cut back, 3 bases at V and 0 bases at J, with 18 bases in the middle. For the CDR3, the DNA is TGCGCCAGCAGCCAGGGGTTCCCAATACGACGCTCCTACGAGCAGTACTTC. Its protein is CASSQGFPIRRSYEQYF.